Detailed here is one T cell receptor beta chain. Its antigen is unknown. The data derive from a study of T cells in Graves' hyperthyroidism and ophthalmopathy. Findings and caveats of the study: Prediction of ophthalmopathy progression came a median approximately 7 months pre-onset.

Researchers amplified the TCR beta CDR3 regions from RNA transcripts. TCR CDR3 underwent first-round RT-PCR with the HTBI primer set. TCRdb redid the calling of the multiplex PCR reads with MiXCR, one entry per CDR3 protein. Among approximately 640,000 distinct CDR3 sequences listed, 15% to 20% were seen once. Among the patients, aged 18 to 65, hyperthyroidism was newly diagnosed and had lasted under 2 months. The clonotype comes from a woman in her thirties with Graves' hyperthyroidism. The sample was blood.

Written as DNA, the CDR3 is TGTGCCTGGGGCACGGGGACGGCGAACACTGAAGCTTTCTTT. Translation gives CAWGTGTANTEAFF. The V and J genes are TRBV30 and TRBJ1-1, with D perhaps TRBD1 (5 bases). CDR3 length equals 14 residues. V was clipped by 5 bases and J by 1 base, with 14 bases between them. Germline V lookup: CDR1 GTSNPN, CDR2 SVGIG (reference sequence).